Listed here are 19 T cell receptor beta chains from one sample, sequenced in a study of cytomegalovirus exposure and HLA in healthy donors. With 60 Vbeta and 13 Jbeta primers, the PCR was carried out. Profiled with immunoSEQ multiplex PCR; TCRdb holds only in-frame clones, not every one. The repertoire includes fewer than 150,000 clones, around 77% of them detected once, and roughly 2.2% sits in the top ten. The sequenced material came from PBMCs. The receptors come from a man aged 25-45 years in good health and CMV-seronegative.

The chain recombines TRBV9 with TRBJ2-3, with TRBD2 matching over 7 bases. The CDR3 loop spans 16 amino acids. Germline lookup yields CDR1 SGDLS and CDR2 YYNGEE. The J segment lost 5 bases and the V segment lost 0 bases, leaving 9 bases of the junction unmatched. Here the CDR3 DNA reads TGTGCCAGCAGCGTAGAGGTGACGCGGGGGTTAGATACGCAGTATTTT. Protein sequence: CASSVEVTRGLDTQYF.

The rearrangement links TRBV25-1 to TRBJ2-3; D is perhaps TRBD2 (5 bases). The germline CDR1 and CDR2 sequences are MGHDK and SYGVNS. V was cut by 3 bases and J by 6 bases, with 13 bases left in between. This CDR3 spans 14 amino acids. For the CDR3, the DNA is TGTGCCAGCAGTGAGGGTGGAGGTAGGGATACGCAGTATTTT. It encodes CASSEGGGRDTQYF.

This chain joins TRBV10-1 and TRBJ1-1; perhaps TRBD1 as D (5 bases). CDR1 is WNHNN, CDR2 SYGVQD, per germline (reference sequence). The CDR3 runs 15 residues. With 1 base removed from V and 5 bases from J, the gap between germline ends came to 14 bases. CDR3 residues: CASSEYVGKGTEAFF. Written as DNA, the CDR3 is TGCGCCAGCAGTGAGTACGTGGGGAAGGGGACTGAAGCTTTCTTT.

J is TRBJ1-1 and V is TRBV5-1; possibly TRBD1 for D (5 bases). V lost 5 bases to trimming and J lost 3 bases, with 14 bases between them. The CDR3 runs to 14 residues. From germline, CDR1 is SGHRS and CDR2 YFSETQ. CDR3 amino acids: CASSRRVRDTEAFF. CDR3 nucleotides: TGCGCCAGCAGTCGCAGGGTTCGTGACACTGAAGCTTTCTTT.

The rearrangement uses TRBV4-2 and TRBJ1-6, with D perhaps matching TRBD1 (5 bases). CDR1 and CDR2 (germline): LGHNA, YNFKEQ. The CDR3 has 13 amino acids. Trimming left V 4 bases short and J 7 bases short, with 8 bases between. The CDR3 is CASSLGGNSPLHF. DNA of the CDR3: TGTGCCAGCAGCCTGGGGGGAAATTCACCCCTCCACTTT.

The chain has TRBV4-1 and TRBJ1-5; D is uncertain. There are 15 residues in the CDR3. CDR1 is MGHRA and CDR2 is YSYEKL in the germline V gene. The V and J ends lost 1 base and 0 bases respectively, with 7 bases between them. CDR3 sequence reads: CASSQADYSNQPQHF. CDR3 sequence (DNA): TGCGCCAGCAGCCAAGCAGATTATAGCAATCAGCCCCAGCATTTT.

This chain connects TRBV19 to TRBJ1-1; 7 bases align to TRBD1. With 3 bases clipped from V and 4 bases from J, the junction kept 2 bases outside the gene matches. The CDR3 has 13 residues. Germline assignment: CDR1 LNHDA and CDR2 SQIVND (reference sequence). CDR3 coding DNA: TGTGCCAGTAGTATTCGGGACAGCACTGAAGCTTTCTTT. The encoded protein is CASSIRDSTEAFF.

The rearrangement uses TRBV28 and TRBJ2-7; D is undetermined. CDR1 MDHEN and CDR2 SYDVKM come from the germline V gene. Deletions cut 3 bases from V and 3 bases from J, with 15 bases between. This CDR3 is 15 amino acids long. The CDR3 DNA sequence: TGTGCCAGCAGTTTGTCGGCAGGCTCCAACTACGAGCAGTACTTC. This codes for CASSLSAGSNYEQYF.

The chain couples TRBV10-3 to TRBJ1-3; 8 positions match TRBD1. The CDR3 covers 16 residues. The germline V gene has CDR1 ENHRY and CDR2 SYGVKD. Germline trimming cut 8 bases from V and 0 bases from J; bases unmatched to any gene: 9. The chain's CDR3 is CAIGGTGSSSGNTIYF. CDR3 sequence (DNA): TGTGCCATCGGGGGGACAGGTTCAAGCTCTGGAAACACCATATATTTT.

CDR3 sequence reads: CASSVGQGANIYEQYF. In DNA, the CDR3 is TGTGCCAGCAGCGTAGGGCAGGGGGCGAATATCTACGAGCAGTACTTC. The chain is built from TRBV9 and TRBJ2-7, with 8 bases matching TRBD1. The CDR3 spans 16 residues. The ends lost 0 bases at V and 3 bases at J; junction bases unmatched: 8. The germline V gene encodes CDR1 SGDLS and CDR2 YYNGEE.

This clone was picked up a small number of times. The chain joins TRBV6-1 to TRBJ1-5; TRBD1 might be the D (5 bases). V lost 5 bases to trimming and J lost 2 bases, with 13 bases between them. The CDR3 loop spans 15 amino acids. Per the germline V gene, CDR1 is MNHNS and CDR2 is SASEGT. The CDR3 DNA reads as TGTGCCAGCAGTACCCCGCGGGGGGGCAATCAGCCCCAGCATTTT. It specifies CASSTPRGGNQPQHF.

The genes are TRBV11-1 and TRBJ2-2, with TRBD2 as a possible D gene (5 bases). V gave up 0 bases and J gave up 7 bases, with 12 bases separating them. CDR1 is SGHAT and CDR2 is FQDESV in the germline V gene (reference sequence). The CDR3 spans 15 residues. The CDR3 nucleotides read TGTGCCAGCAGCTTAGCGTCTCGGGGTTTCGGGGAGCTGTTTTTT. Its translation is CASSLASRGFGELFF.

The V gene is TRBV15, the J gene TRBJ1-6, with D unresolved. The V end lost 1 base, the J end lost 8 bases, and 9 bases lay between the germline ends. This CDR3 has 14 amino acids. Germline V gene lookup returns CDR1 LNHNV and CDR2 YYDKDF (reference sequence). In DNA form, the CDR3 reads TGTGCCACCAGCAGAGGGTTTGGAGATTCACCCCTCCACTTT. Protein product: CATSRGFGDSPLHF.

The chain combines TRBV28 with TRBJ2-7; maybe TRBD2 (6 bases). Germline CDR1 reads MDHEN; CDR2 reads SYDVKM. The CDR3 totals 15 residues. The V end was cut by 4 bases, the J end by 2 bases, with 15 bases between. As DNA, the CDR3 is TGTGCCAGCAGTTCCTCCGGAGGGGAAGCCTACGAGCAGTACTTC. Its protein product is CASSSSGGEAYEQYF.

The rearrangement uses TRBV12-2 and TRBJ1-1; TRBD1, the table's D call, was not compared with the DNA. TRBV12-2 counts as a pseudogene. The CDR3 sequence is 15 residues long. The CDR3 nucleotides read TGTGCAAGTCGCTCCACCCTCCAGGGGAACACTGAAGCTTTCTTT. It yields the protein CASRSTLQGNTEAFF.

The V gene is TRBV5-1, the J gene TRBJ2-2, with a weak D call TRBD2 (5 bases). The CDR3 spans 15 residues. The germline gives CDR1 SGHRS, CDR2 YFSETQ. Between the trimmed V and J ends, which lost 0 bases and 4 bases, there was a span of 10 bases. DNA of the CDR3: TGCGCCAGCAGCTTGGCCTCTAGCAGCACCGGGGAGCTGTTTTTT. This encodes CASSLASSSTGELFF.

The rearrangement uses TRBV5-1 and TRBJ2-7; TRBD1 matches at 7 bases. Trimming at V came to 3 bases and at J to 2 bases, leaving 8 bases not matched to a gene. The CDR3 loop spans 15 amino acids. Germline lookup yields CDR1 SGHRS and CDR2 YFSETQ. CDR3 amino acids: CASSSLPGQAYEQYF. The CDR3 nucleotides are TGCGCCAGCAGCTCCCTTCCAGGACAGGCCTACGAGCAGTACTTC.

Many counts were recorded for this clone. This chain joins TRBV29-1 and TRBJ2-7; 8 bases agree with TRBD1. Germline values: CDR1 SQVTM, CDR2 ANQGSEA. This CDR3 is 12 amino acids long. The J segment lost 4 bases and the V segment lost 6 bases, leaving 5 bases of the junction unmatched. The CDR3 reads CSVRQGNYEQYF. The DNA for the CDR3 is TGCAGCGTCCGACAGGGGAATTACGAGCAGTACTTC.

The rearrangement uses TRBV7-9 and TRBJ2-5; D gene unclear. The V end was cut by 1 base, the J end by 1 base, with 10 bases between. The CDR3 runs 15 residues. Germline V lookup: CDR1 SEHNR, CDR2 FQNEAQ (reference sequence). CDR3 protein: CASSLVGSPQETQYF. The CDR3 nucleotides are TGTGCCAGCAGCTTAGTGGGCAGTCCCCAAGAGACCCAGTACTTC.